This paragraph covers one TCR beta chain sequence. Its antigen is undetermined. This entry comes from a study of CD4 T cells in relation to SARS-CoV-2 and coronaviruses. Uncultured naive and memory CD4+ T cells supplied DNA for deep TCR-beta sequencing. Some clones are missing from TCRdb's copy, which holds only in-frame ones; the method was immunoSEQ multiplex PCR. Altogether around 70,000 clones are present, around 87% being singletons, with the ten largest covering around 1.6%. Whole-study results and caveats: The assay detects memory recall responses, not culture-primed primary responses.

The V end was cut by 4 bases, the J end by 3 bases, with 6 bases between. CDR3 size: 12 residues. Germline CDR1 LGHDT, CDR2 YNNKEL (reference sequence). The unexposed donors gave CD4+ T cells in about 2011-2019, prior to COVID-19. Cryopreserved PBMCs were CD4-enriched, then split into naive and memory cells. The chain recombines TRBV3-1 (or the pseudogene TRBV3-2) with TRBJ1-2; D might be TRBD1 (5 bases). The specimen sequenced was memory CD4+ T cells from PBMCs. This sequence was found in a human donor in good health. CDR3 region: CASSRGDYGYTF. The CDR3 DNA sequence: TGTGCCAGCAGCCGGGGGGACTATGGCTACACCTTC.